Below are 27 T cell receptor beta chains sequenced from a single sample in a study of OX40 agonist ivuxolimab in advanced cancers. Only in-frame clones appear in the TCRdb table, and some are missing; sequencing was by immunoSEQ multiplex PCR. Of roughly 62,000 clones listed, more than 90% are singletons. Sequences were derived from CD4+ or CD8+ T cells sorted from blood, sampled in a trial of the OX40 agonist ivuxolimab. The receptors here all came from an adult with an advanced solid tumor such as melanoma, head and neck, liver or kidney cancer.

CDR3 amino acids: CASGWLTGINQPQHF. CDR3 sequence (DNA): TGTGCTAGTGGTTGGCTGACAGGGATAAACCAGCCCCAGCATTTT. The rearrangement links TRBV12-5 to TRBJ1-5, with 7 nucleotides matching TRBD1. The CDR3 extends over 15 amino acids. V shed 4 bases and J 7 bases; nucleotides not matched to a gene: 10. Germline V gives CDR1 LGHNT, CDR2 FRNRAP.

This rearrangement joins TRBV9 to TRBJ2-7; 9 bases fit TRBD2. This CDR3 comprises 15 residues. Trimming removed 0 bases from V and 6 bases from J; junction bases left unmatched: 7. Germline V CDR1 and CDR2: SGDLS, YYNGEE. CDR3 in DNA: TGTGCCAGCAGCGTAGGAGGTAGCGGGAGCGGCGAGCAGTACTTC. Translating it yields CASSVGGSGSGEQYF.

This CDR3 reads CASSAGGLPGNTIYF. The CDR3, as DNA: TGTGCCAGCAGTGCAGGGGGCCTCCCGGGGAACACCATATATTTT. The chain carries TRBV6-6 and TRBJ1-3; 8 bases match TRBD1. The V segment lost 5 bases and the J segment 7 bases; nucleotides outside the gene matches: 10. The length of the CDR3 is 15 residues. Germline-derived CDR1 and CDR2 are MNHNY and SVGAGI (reference sequence).

The CDR3 here is CASSPALGQGAGNTEAFF. CDR3 bases: TGTGCCAGCAGCCCAGCCCTGGGACAGGGGGCCGGGAACACTGAAGCTTTCTTT. The chain couples TRBV11-3 to TRBJ1-1; TRBD1 aligns across 12 bases. The CDR3 is made up of 18 amino acids. The germline gives CDR1 SGHNT, CDR2 YENEEA. After removal of 5 bases from V and 1 base from J, the junction contained 11 bases not matched to a gene.

The chain has TRBV6-1 and TRBJ1-6; TRBD1 is a possible D gene (5 bases). The CDR3 consists of 14 residues. V lost 6 bases and J 6 bases, leaving 12 bases between the germline ends. The germline CDR1 and CDR2 sequences are MNHNS and SASEGT. Here the CDR3 DNA reads TGTGCCAGCAGATGGGCAGGGCCTAATTCACCCCTCCACTTT. It translates to CASRWAGPNSPLHF.

The CDR3 sequence: CASSPPSLAGGKGYEQYF. The CDR3 nucleotides are TGTGCCAGCTCACCACCGTCCCTTGCGGGAGGAAAAGGCTACGAGCAGTACTTC. This chain uses TRBV18 with TRBJ2-7, with 8 bases that match TRBD2. This CDR3 is built from 18 residues. Germline V CDR1 and CDR2: KGHSH, LQKENI. V dropped 0 bases and J dropped 3; count of bases not matched to a gene: 13.

The chain combines TRBV28 with TRBJ2-1, with TRBD2 identical over 7 bases. Unmatched junction bases numbered 5, after V lost 3 bases and J lost 9 bases. CDR1 is MDHEN, CDR2 SYDVKM, per germline. The CDR3 extends over 13 amino acids. The CDR3 DNA follows: TGTGCCAGCAGTTTTCCAGGGAGGGGTGAGCAGTTCTTC. The encoded protein is CASSFPGRGEQFF.

The chain uses TRBV6-1 and TRBJ1-1; the match to TRBD1 covers 7 bases. Germline V gives CDR1 MNHNS, CDR2 SASEGT. This CDR3 is 14 amino acids long. Unmatched junction bases numbered 7, after V lost 6 bases and J lost 3 bases. As DNA, the CDR3 is TGTGCCAGCAGAGACAGGGCGGGTTACACTGAAGCTTTCTTT. This gives the protein CASRDRAGYTEAFF.

The V gene is TRBV7-8, the J gene TRBJ2-7, with unresolved D. Trimming took off 0 bases at V and 0 bases at J, with 6 bases between the two ends. The CDR3 is made up of 14 amino acids. The germline CDR1 and CDR2 sequences are SGHVS and FQNEAQ. The CDR3 loop is CASSLAAVSYEQYF. In DNA form, the CDR3 reads TGTGCCAGCAGCTTAGCGGCCGTCTCCTACGAGCAGTACTTC. Full variable domain (outside the CDR3, taken from reference TRBV7-8 and TRBJ2-7): GAGVSQSPRYKVAKRGQDVALRCDPISGHVSLFWYQQALGQGPEFLTYFQNEAQLDKSGLPSDRFFAERPEGSVSTLKIQRTQQEDSAVYLCASSLAAVSYEQYFGPGTRLTVT.

This clone has a single count. The J gene is TRBJ2-1, the V gene TRBV9, with D perhaps being TRBD1 or TRBD2 (5 bases each). The CDR3 spans 16 residues. With 6 bases removed from V and 0 bases from J, the gap between germline ends came to 16 bases. CDR1 is SGDLS, CDR2 YYNGEE, per germline. The DNA of the CDR3 is TGTGCCAGCAACCGGGACGGCGCAAGCTCCTACAATGAGCAGTTCTTC. This sequence encodes CASNRDGASSYNEQFF.

The rearrangement links TRBV6-1 to TRBJ2-7; D is undetermined. Germline assignment: CDR1 MNHNS and CDR2 SASEGT. The ends were cut back, 5 bases at V and 3 bases at J, with 14 bases in the middle. The CDR3 totals 14 residues. The CDR3 sequence is CASSPASINYEQYF. The CDR3 coding sequence is TGTGCCAGCAGTCCTGCATCCATAAACTACGAGCAGTACTTC.

This chain joins TRBV5-1 and TRBJ2-7; 10 bases line up with TRBD1. The CDR3 has 15 residues. Germline CDR1 SGHRS, CDR2 YFSETQ. The trim removed 7 bases at V and 2 bases at J, leaving 9 bases unmatched. Here the CDR3 DNA reads TGCGCCAGCGCCCCCTCCGGGACAGGGGCCTACGAGCAGTACTTC. It translates to CASAPSGTGAYEQYF.

V and J are TRBV6-1 and TRBJ2-7; a possible D gene is TRBD1 (7 bases). In germline, CDR1 is MNHNS, CDR2 SASEGT. The CDR3 consists of 14 residues. V lost 8 bases to trimming and J lost 6 bases, with 20 bases between them. The CDR3 sequence: CASAGGLAAFEQYF. The CDR3 region has the DNA TGTGCCAGCGCAGGGGGGTTGGCCGCCTTCGAGCAGTACTTC.

This chain connects TRBV9 to TRBJ2-2, with TRBD2 matching over 10 bases. This CDR3 contains 17 residues. CDR1 SGDLS and CDR2 YYNGEE come from the germline V gene. Trimming at V came to 0 bases and at J to 6 bases, leaving 8 bases not matched to a gene. The CDR3 region is CASSVDEAGGPSGELFF. DNA for the CDR3: TGTGCCAGCAGCGTAGATGAAGCGGGGGGGCCGTCCGGGGAGCTGTTTTTT.

This sequence joins TRBV6-1 and TRBJ2-7; no definite D call. Trimming removed 9 bases at V and 4 bases at J, with 4 bases between. This CDR3 has 9 amino acids. Germline V gene sequence: CDR1 MNHNS, CDR2 SASEGT. CDR3 protein: CASTYEQYF. The CDR3 region has the DNA TGTGCCAGTACTTACGAGCAGTACTTC.

The genes are TRBV30 and TRBJ1-1; weak D call: TRBD1 (5 bases). Germline CDR1 reads GTSNPN; CDR2 reads SVGIG (reference sequence). The ends were cut back, 8 bases at V and 0 bases at J, with 10 bases in the middle. The CDR3 runs 12 residues. CDR3 DNA sequence: TGTGCCAACCGGGGCATGAACACTGAAGCTTTCTTT. Protein: CANRGMNTEAFF.

The sample holds one count of this clone. V is TRBV6-6 and J is TRBJ2-1; 8 positions agree with TRBD2. Trimming took 8 bases from V and 5 from J; bases not matched to a gene: 8. The CDR3 runs 14 residues. Germline V gives CDR1 MNHNY, CDR2 SVGAGI (reference sequence). The CDR3 region is CASGREGGDNEQFF. DNA for the CDR3: TGTGCCAGCGGCCGGGAGGGGGGCGACAATGAGCAGTTCTTC.

The gene calls are TRBV5-5 and TRBJ2-3; a weak D match, TRBD1 (7 bases). The CDR3 loop spans 14 amino acids. V was shortened by 4 bases and J by 4 bases, with 13 bases between the two germline ends. In germline, CDR1 is SGHKS, CDR2 YYEKEE (reference sequence). CDR3 amino acids: CASSHQGGSDTQYF. For the CDR3, the DNA is TGTGCCAGCAGCCACCAGGGGGGCTCAGATACGCAGTATTTT.

In this sample, this clone turned up once. The rearrangement uses TRBV30 and TRBJ2-1; no firm D call. The ends were cut back, 0 bases at V and 6 bases at J, with 6 bases in the middle. Germline CDR1 is GTSNPN and CDR2 is SVGIG (reference sequence). This CDR3 spans 12 amino acids. The CDR3 spells CAWSVSTNEQFF. The CDR3 DNA follows: TGTGCCTGGAGTGTATCGACCAATGAGCAGTTCTTC.

The V gene is TRBV6-1, the J gene TRBJ1-2, with no clear D. Trimming removed 6 bases from V and 3 bases from J, with 14 bases in between. CDR3 length equals 14 residues. From germline, CDR1 is MNHNS and CDR2 SASEGT. CDR3 sequence (DNA): TGTGCCAGCAGGCCCAGTCTAAATGACTATGGCTACACCTTC. Protein product: CASRPSLNDYGYTF.

The chain links TRBV11-2 to TRBJ2-2; 10 nucleotides agree with TRBD2. Germline V gene lookup returns CDR1 SGHAT and CDR2 FQNNGV. Unmatched junction bases numbered 6, after V lost 1 base and J lost 4 bases. The length of the CDR3 is 17 residues. The CDR3 DNA sequence: TGTGCCAGCAGCTTAGTCTCTAGCGGGAGCCTCACCGGGGAGCTGTTTTTT. Translated, it gives CASSLVSSGSLTGELFF.

The chain employs TRBV9 and TRBJ1-1; D remains unclear. V lost 2 bases and J lost 12, with 11 bases in between. This CDR3 has 11 residues. The germline V gene encodes CDR1 SGDLS and CDR2 YYNGEE. Here the CDR3 reads CASSVSSGTFF. The CDR3 bases are TGTGCCAGCAGCGTCAGTTCGGGTACTTTCTTT.

The chain is built from TRBV6-4 and TRBJ1-6; D is perhaps TRBD1 (5 bases). V was clipped by 0 bases and J by 9 bases, with 9 bases between them. The CDR3 runs 14 residues. Germline V gives CDR1 MRHNA, CDR2 SNTAGT. CDR3 bases: TGTGCCAGCAGTGACTCAGTGAGGGGTTCACCCCTCCACTTT. Protein: CASSDSVRGSPLHF.

A single count supports this clone. The chain joins TRBV5-4 to TRBJ2-2, with 11 positions matching TRBD2. The CDR3 contains 17 residues. V lost 4 bases, J lost 8 bases, and 13 bases stayed unmatched. Germline values: CDR1 SGHNT, CDR2 YYREEE (reference sequence). CDR3 nucleotides: TGTGCCAGCAGCCAGAATAGCGGGAGGGCCTTCAATGGGGAGCTGTTTTTT. Residues: CASSQNSGRAFNGELFF. Full variable domain (rest looked up from reference TRBV5-4 and TRBJ2-2): ETGVTQSPTHLIKTRGQQVTLRCSSQSGHNTVSWYQQALGQGPQFIFQYYREEENGRGNFPPRFSGLQFPNYSSELNVNALELDDSALYLCASSQNSGRAFNGELFFGEGSRLTVL.

This chain connects TRBV6-5 to TRBJ2-1, with D perhaps TRBD1 (5 bases). Germline V gene data show CDR1 as MNHEY and CDR2 as SVGAGI. This CDR3 is 14 amino acids long. Between the trimmed V and J ends, which lost 0 bases and 6 bases, there was a span of 9 bases. CDR3 DNA sequence: TGTGCCAGCAGTTACTCGAGGACACCCAATGAGCAGTTCTTC. This sequence encodes CASSYSRTPNEQFF.

This sequence joins TRBV9 and TRBJ2-1; D is ambiguous. Germline values: CDR1 SGDLS, CDR2 YYNGEE. The CDR3 consists of 15 residues. The V end was cut by 3 bases, the J end by 2 bases, with 12 bases between. The CDR3: CASSGPSGTYNEQFF. CDR3 DNA sequence: TGTGCCAGCAGCGGCCCCAGTGGAACCTACAATGAGCAGTTCTTC.

Only one count was recorded for this clone. The chain combines TRBV6-5 with TRBJ1-3; tentative D call: TRBD1 (5 bases). Trimming shortened V by 8 bases and J by 1 base, and 12 bases separated the two germline ends. CDR1 is MNHEY and CDR2 is SVGAGI in the germline V gene. The CDR3 has 14 amino acids. The CDR3 nucleotides read TGTGCCAGCGACAGTCTGTTATCTGGAAACACCATATATTTT. Its protein is CASDSLLSGNTIYF.